This record looks at one TCR beta chain sequence and its context. The target antigen is unknown. Profiled with immunoSEQ multiplex PCR; TCRdb holds only in-frame clones, not every one. The sample contains over 30,000 clones, approximately 70% of which appear only once. Before sequencing took place, the ViraFEST assay used viral peptide pools to expand antigen-specific CD4+ T cells. Culture proceeded for nine to ten days, and CD4+ T cells were then isolated. Vaccinees lacked prior SARS-CoV-2 infection and tested negative for nucleocapsid antibodies. PBMC cultures contained about 2 million cells per well, approximately 10 IU/ml IL-2 and approximately 9.9 ug/ml peptides. The data originate from a study of vaccination effects on CD4 cells after COVID-19. On the study more broadly: Participants got two doses of BNT162b2 or mRNA-1273 vaccine.

General observations from the study: Convalescent patients were scarce, and early post-infection timepoints were absent. Late post-vaccination, clones induced by infection and those induced by vaccine underwent marked clonal contraction.

Per germline, CDR1 DFQATT and CDR2 SNEGSKA (reference sequence). The ends lost 3 bases at V and 8 bases at J; junction bases unmatched: 7. The length of the CDR3 is 14 residues. This specimen was CD4+ T cells from PBMCs cultured with SARS-CoV-2 spike peptides, taken before COVID-19 vaccination. This receptor was taken from a human donor who received a COVID-19 vaccine. The chain is built from TRBV20-1 and TRBJ2-1, with TRBD2 matching over 10 bases. DNA of the CDR3: TGCAGTGCTAGTTTAGCGGGGGGTCGGGATGAGCAGTTCTTC. This sequence encodes CSASLAGGRDEQFF.